This T cell receptor beta chain was identified during a study of beta chain features in type 1 diabetes. Study-wide background: The patients were much like the healthy donors in age, gender and cell yields. Examination of sorted cells across all samples involved about 100,000,000 cells. Overall study findings and caveats: The naive, central memory and Treg TCRB repertoires looked more alike in patients than they did in healthy donors. Among type 1 diabetes patients, VDJ junctions had fewer insertions and more deletions. Within each of all four CD4+ subsets, Type 1 diabetes patients had TCRB CDR3s that were moderately but significantly shorter.

This clone was counted between two and nine times. Its antigen is still unknown. Every isolated RNA sample was fully reverse transcribed, so sequencing captured expressed TCRB transcripts. Using immunoSEQ multiplex PCR, the repertoire was profiled, and TCRdb retains in-frame clones only, with some absent. The table lists about 170,000 clones, 7% to 9% of them singletons. From germline, CDR1 is SGHTA and CDR2 FQGNSA. V was shortened by 5 bases and J by 7 bases, with 8 bases between the two germline ends. CDR3 size: 11 residues. The sequenced sample consisted of central memory CD4+ T cells from blood. The rearrangement uses TRBV7-2 and TRBJ2-5; D is undetermined. This receptor was identified in a man younger than 35 with type 1 diabetes. The chain's CDR3 is CASSPAGTQYF. The CDR3 nucleotides are TGTGCCAGCAGCCCCGCAGGGACCCAGTACTTC.